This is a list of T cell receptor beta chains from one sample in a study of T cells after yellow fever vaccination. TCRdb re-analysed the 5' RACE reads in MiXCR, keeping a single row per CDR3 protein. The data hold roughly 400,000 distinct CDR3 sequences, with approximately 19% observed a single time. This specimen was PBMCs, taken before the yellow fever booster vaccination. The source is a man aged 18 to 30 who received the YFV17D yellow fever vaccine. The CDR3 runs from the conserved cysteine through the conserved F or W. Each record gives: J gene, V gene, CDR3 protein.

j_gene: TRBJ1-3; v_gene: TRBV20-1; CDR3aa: CSARGQSGNTIYF
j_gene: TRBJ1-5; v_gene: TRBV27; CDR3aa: CASSTGYSNQPQHF
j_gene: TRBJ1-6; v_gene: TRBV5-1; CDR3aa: CASSVQGAGDSPLHF
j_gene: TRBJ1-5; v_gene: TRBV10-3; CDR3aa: CATAGIGEPQHF
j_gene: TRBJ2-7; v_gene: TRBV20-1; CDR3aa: CSARARTGTYEQYF
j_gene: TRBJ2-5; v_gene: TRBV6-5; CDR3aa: CASSYGGRAETQYF
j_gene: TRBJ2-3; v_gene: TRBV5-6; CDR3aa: CASSLPGRWITDTQYF
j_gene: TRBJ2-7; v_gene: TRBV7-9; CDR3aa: CASSLPGFYEQYF
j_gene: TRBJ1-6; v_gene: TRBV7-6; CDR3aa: CASSPPRDRGLSYNSPLHF
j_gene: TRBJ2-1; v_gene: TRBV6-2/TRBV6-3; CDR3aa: CASRGTSTNEQFF
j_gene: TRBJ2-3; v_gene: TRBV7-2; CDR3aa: CASRGPGDTQYF
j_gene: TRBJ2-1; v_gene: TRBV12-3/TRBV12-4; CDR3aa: CASSHGTGGEQFF
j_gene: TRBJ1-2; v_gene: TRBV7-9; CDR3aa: CASSPRAPEFGDYGYTF
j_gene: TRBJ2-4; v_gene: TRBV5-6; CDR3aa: CASHSGLAGVLAKNIQYF
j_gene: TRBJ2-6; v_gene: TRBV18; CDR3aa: CASSVAGNGGANVLTF
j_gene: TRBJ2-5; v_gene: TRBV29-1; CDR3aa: CSVEDRLGLRTQYF
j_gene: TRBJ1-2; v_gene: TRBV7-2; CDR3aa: CASSLVQGSVEGYTF
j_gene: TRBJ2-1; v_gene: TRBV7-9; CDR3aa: CASSLRQDVDEQFF
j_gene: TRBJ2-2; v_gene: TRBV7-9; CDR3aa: CASSFSGRTGELFF
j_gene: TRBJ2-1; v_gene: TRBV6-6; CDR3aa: CASSYGGARFF
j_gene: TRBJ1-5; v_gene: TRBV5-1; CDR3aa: CASSLDSPNQPQHF
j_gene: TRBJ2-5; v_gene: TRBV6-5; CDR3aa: CASRPQGAVRQETQYF
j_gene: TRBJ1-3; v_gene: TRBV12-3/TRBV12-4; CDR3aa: CASIRSRDTIYF
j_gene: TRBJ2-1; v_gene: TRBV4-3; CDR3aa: CASSQIGGGHNEQFF
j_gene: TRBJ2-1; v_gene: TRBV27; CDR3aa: CASSLSTASQIYNEQFF
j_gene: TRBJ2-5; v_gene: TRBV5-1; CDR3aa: CASSLASHPQETQYF
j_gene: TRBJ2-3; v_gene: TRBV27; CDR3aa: CASSFYGALDTQYF
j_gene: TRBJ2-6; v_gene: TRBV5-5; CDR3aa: CASSFRQGAPGANVLTF
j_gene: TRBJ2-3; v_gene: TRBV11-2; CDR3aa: CASSPRQLTSTDTQYF
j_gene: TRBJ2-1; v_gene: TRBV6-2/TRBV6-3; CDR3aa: CASSPSGEEQFF
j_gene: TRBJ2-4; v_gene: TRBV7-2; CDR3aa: CASSRTGTASIIQYF
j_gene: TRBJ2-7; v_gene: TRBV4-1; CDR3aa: CASSLRQGESLQYF
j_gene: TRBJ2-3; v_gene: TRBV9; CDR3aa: CASSSWGVGTDTQYF
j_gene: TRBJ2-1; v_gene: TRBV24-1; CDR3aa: CATSDFGQGNEQFF
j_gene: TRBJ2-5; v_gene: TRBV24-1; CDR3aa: CATSDNIRGQGNETQYF
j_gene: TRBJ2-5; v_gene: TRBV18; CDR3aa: CASSPRTQQETQYF
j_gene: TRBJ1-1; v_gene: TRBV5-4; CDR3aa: CASSLGPGETGSFF
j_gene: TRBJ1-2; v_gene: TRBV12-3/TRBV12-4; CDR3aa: CATHHDSHYGYTF
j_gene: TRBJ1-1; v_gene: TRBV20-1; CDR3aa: CSARDLFRDTEAFF
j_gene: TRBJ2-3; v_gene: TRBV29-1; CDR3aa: CSVDLGSAGDTQYF
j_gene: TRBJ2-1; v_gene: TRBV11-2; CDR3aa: CASSLAWRLAGGGEQFF
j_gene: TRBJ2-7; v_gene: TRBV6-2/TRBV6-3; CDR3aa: CASGDGYEQYF
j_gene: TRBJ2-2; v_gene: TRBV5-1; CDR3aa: CASSLFGGNTGELFF
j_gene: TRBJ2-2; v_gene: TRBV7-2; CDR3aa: CASSLRLAGGLIDAGELFF
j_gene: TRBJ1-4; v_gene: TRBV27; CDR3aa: CASSPALLGTGEKLFF
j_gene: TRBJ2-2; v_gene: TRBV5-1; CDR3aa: CASSLDRELFF
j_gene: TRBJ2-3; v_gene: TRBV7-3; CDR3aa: CASSLGSGVGTDTQYF
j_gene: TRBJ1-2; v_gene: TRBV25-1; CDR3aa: CASSSEGYTF
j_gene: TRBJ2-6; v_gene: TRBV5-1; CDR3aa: CASSSAGPGANVLTF
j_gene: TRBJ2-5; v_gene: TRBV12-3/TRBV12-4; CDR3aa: CASSSVQETQYF
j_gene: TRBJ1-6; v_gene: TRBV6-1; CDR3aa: CGSSYNSPLHF
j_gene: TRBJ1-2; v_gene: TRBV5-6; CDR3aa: CASSLGTGLGGYTF
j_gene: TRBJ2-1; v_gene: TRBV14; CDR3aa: CASSQGLPTFF
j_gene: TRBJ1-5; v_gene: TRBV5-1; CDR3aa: CASSGTGRTPLNQPQHF